Listed below are T cell receptor beta chains from one sample, sequenced in a study of T-cell reconstitution after alpha-beta-depleted transplantation in children. MiXCR, applied by TCRdb to the PCR reads, yields one record per CDR3 protein. The sample holds roughly 300,000 distinct CDR3 sequences, approximately 10% seen once. The sample consisted of peripheral blood, taken 180 days after TCRalphabeta/CD19-depleted stem cell transplant. The receptor set was obtained from a male patient under 10 years old who had a stem cell transplant for chronic granulomatous disease, so the T cells may come from the graft donor. Each CDR3 is given with its conserved first and last residue. A D gene is named only where the DNA matches it firmly. The size field is filled for only some rows; it gives once, few, many or a size class.

J,D,V,size,length,CDR3,DNA
TRBJ2-1,TRBD1,TRBV6-1,many,17,CASSQLPSGQVDNEQFF,TGTGCCAGCAGTCAGTTACCGTCGGGACAGGTTGACAATGAGCAGTTCTTC
TRBJ2-1,.,TRBV5-1,many,12,CASSLARNEQFF,TGCGCCAGCAGCCTAGCGCGGAATGAGCAGTTCTTC
TRBJ2-1,TRBD2,TRBV11-2,many,18,CASSLGNRLAGGPHEQFF,TGTGCCAGCAGCTTAGGCAATAGGCTAGCGGGGGGGCCACATGAGCAGTTCTTC
TRBJ1-4,.,TRBV7-2,.,15,CASSLVVTSNEKLFF,TGTGCCAGCAGCTTAGTGGTCACCTCTAATGAAAAACTGTTTTTT
TRBJ2-7,TRBD2,TRBV20-1,many,14,CSARDQGLADEQYF,TGCAGTGCTAGAGATCAGGGACTAGCGGACGAGCAGTACTTC
TRBJ2-7,.,TRBV5-1,many,12,CASSFGAAEQYF,TGCGCCAGCAGCTTTGGGGCGGCCGAGCAGTACTTC
TRBJ2-7,TRBD1,TRBV27,many,14,CASNWGQVTYEQYF,TGTGCCAGCAATTGGGGACAGGTTACCTACGAGCAGTACTTC
TRBJ2-7,.,TRBV5-1,many,12,CASSPQGYEQYF,TGTGCCAGCAGCCCTCAGGGTTACGAGCAGTACTTC
TRBJ2-3,.,TRBV7-3,many,14,CASSPRDSTDTQYF,TGTGCCAGCAGCCCCAGGGACAGCACAGATACGCAGTATTTT
TRBJ2-7,.,TRBV6-1,many,13,CASRRQEIYEQYF,TGTGCCAGCAGGAGACAGGAGATCTACGAGCAGTACTTC
TRBJ2-5,TRBD2,TRBV2,.,19,CASSLGLAENSPRQETQYF,TGTGCCAGCAGTCTTGGACTAGCGGAGAATAGCCCCCGTCAAGAGACCCAGTACTTC
TRBJ2-2,.,TRBV30,few,15,CAWSPAGTDTGELFF,TGTGCCTGGAGTCCCGCGGGAACAGACACCGGGGAGCTGTTTTTT
TRBJ1-5,.,TRBV28,.,17,CASSFLGLQNSNQPQHF,TGTGCCAGCAGCTTCTTGGGACTCCAAAATAGCAATCAGCCCCAGCATTTT
TRBJ2-7,TRBD1,TRBV20-1,many,14,CSAIRDRGPYEQYF,TGCAGTGCAATCCGGGACAGGGGGCCCTACGAGCAGTACTTC
TRBJ2-2,.,TRBV28,once,14,CAMGPGHLCWELFF,TGTGCCATGGGCCCGGGACACCTCTGCTGGGAGCTGTTTTTT
TRBJ2-1,TRBD1,TRBV5-1,.,15,CASSIGTGSLNEQFF,TGCGCCAGCAGCATCGGGACAGGGAGTCTCAATGAGCAGTTCTTC
TRBJ2-2,.,TRBV5-1,many,15,CASSLGQYGTGELFF,TGCGCCAGCAGCTTGGGGCAGTATGGCACCGGGGAGCTGTTTTTT
TRBJ2-1,TRBD1,TRBV29-1,many,15,CSVEGPDRGLYEQFF,TGCAGCGTTGAAGGTCCGGACAGGGGGCTGTATGAGCAGTTCTTC
TRBJ1-1,TRBD1,TRBV20-1,many,13,CSARAGQGADAFF,TGCAGTGCTAGAGCCGGACAGGGGGCTGATGCTTTCTTT
TRBJ2-7,.,TRBV21-1,.,17,CASSKEGTGPDSYEQYF,TGTGCCAGCAGCAAAGAGGGGACAGGGCCCGATTCCTACGAGCAGTACTTC
TRBJ2-1,.,TRBV21-1,many,17,CASSKGPGRELPHEQFF,TGTGCCAGCAGCAAAGGCCCAGGGCGGGAACTCCCCCATGAGCAGTTCTTC
TRBJ2-3,TRBD2,TRBV5-1,many,16,CASTMATGGGADTQYF,TGCGCCAGCACCATGGCCACGGGGGGGGGCGCAGATACGCAGTATTTT
TRBJ2-1,TRBD2,TRBV12-3/TRBV12-4,.,13,CACTFSGNNEQFF,TGTGCCTGTACGTTTAGCGGGAACAATGAGCAGTTCTTC
TRBJ2-7,TRBD1,TRBV28,.,14,CASSSWDSSYEQYF,TGTGCCAGCAGTTCCTGGGACAGCTCCTACGAGCAGTACTTC
TRBJ1-2,.,TRBV30,many,12,CAWSVQDEGYTF,TGTGCCTGGAGTGTGCAGGACGAAGGCTACACCTTC
TRBJ1-4,.,TRBV20-1,once,15,CSARRGAATGKELFF,TGCAGTGCTAGACGGGGGGCAGCCACAGGAAAGGAACTGTTTTTT
TRBJ2-5,TRBD2,TRBV5-6,many,14,CASSFLAGEETQYF,TGTGCCAGCAGCTTTTTAGCGGGAGAAGAGACCCAGTACTTC
TRBJ1-4,.,TRBV7-6,few,20,CASSLVAEVSGRTQNEKLFF,TGTGCCAGCAGCTTAGTAGCCGAGGTGTCAGGTCGAACGCAAAATGAAAAACTGTTTTTT
TRBJ2-7,TRBD1,TRBV27,many,13,CASGTGGIYEQYF,TGTGCCAGCGGTACAGGGGGCATATACGAGCAGTACTTC
TRBJ2-7,TRBD2,TRBV3-1,.,17,CASTQEILAGGAYEQYF,TGTGCCAGCACCCAAGAAATCCTAGCGGGAGGAGCCTACGAGCAGTACTTC
TRBJ2-3,.,TRBV12-3/TRBV12-4,many,16,CAAASGEGGSTDTQYF,TGTGCCGCTGCCTCGGGGGAGGGGGGGAGCACAGATACGCAGTATTTT
TRBJ2-1,.,TRBV7-3,many,13,CASSLQLDNEQFF,TGTGCCAGCAGCTTACAACTAGACAATGAGCAGTTCTTC
TRBJ1-2,.,TRBV10-3,many,13,CAISDVKNYGYTF,TGTGCCATCAGTGATGTCAAAAACTATGGCTACACCTTC
TRBJ2-7,.,TRBV5-6,many,14,CASSRRGTTYEQYF,TGTGCCAGCAGCCGTCGGGGGACAACCTACGAGCAGTACTTC
TRBJ2-1,TRBD2,TRBV4-2,many,13,CASSQDGGGEQFF,TGTGCCAGCAGCCAAGATGGGGGGGGTGAGCAGTTCTTC
TRBJ2-5,.,TRBV21-1,many,13,CATYGRIQETQYF,TGTGCCACCTACGGACGGATTCAAGAGACCCAGTACTTC
TRBJ1-2,TRBD1,TRBV29-1,many,13,CSVETGAAYGYTF,TGCAGCGTTGAGACAGGGGCTGCCTATGGCTACACCTTC
TRBJ2-5,.,TRBV25-1,many,14,CASSKGQIQETQYF,TGTGCCAGCAGTAAAGGACAGATCCAAGAGACCCAGTACTTC
TRBJ2-3,TRBD2,TRBV7-8,many,17,CASSLARRLAGFNTQYF,TGTGCCAGCAGCTTAGCGCGGAGACTAGCGGGATTTAATACGCAGTATTTT
TRBJ2-1,TRBD2,TRBV29-1,many,14,CSVEAGLAAWEQFF,TGCAGCGTTGAAGCAGGACTAGCGGCCTGGGAGCAGTTCTTC
TRBJ2-2,TRBD1,TRBV4-2,many,17,CASSTSGTAILAGELFF,TGTGCCAGCAGCACATCCGGGACAGCGATCTTGGCCGGGGAGCTGTTTTTT
TRBJ2-1,.,TRBV7-2,many,14,CASSGRGVNNEQFF,TGTGCCAGCAGCGGGAGGGGGGTGAACAATGAGCAGTTCTTC
TRBJ2-1,TRBD2,TRBV19,.,18,CASSWGGGLAEVYNEQFF,TGTGCCAGTAGTTGGGGTGGTGGACTAGCGGAGGTCTACAATGAGCAGTTCTTC
TRBJ1-4,.,TRBV15,many,14,CATSNEGLGEKLFF,TGTGCCACCAGCAATGAGGGGCTAGGTGAAAAACTGTTTTTT
TRBJ1-3,TRBD1,TRBV29-1,many,15,CSVAGTANSGNTIYF,TGCAGCGTCGCCGGGACAGCTAATTCTGGAAACACCATATATTTT
TRBJ2-1,.,TRBV29-1,many,11,CSVGPGNEQFF,TGCAGCGTTGGTCCCGGTAATGAGCAGTTCTTC
TRBJ1-1,.,TRBV12-3/TRBV12-4,many,14,CASSLGPSDTEAFF,TGTGCCAGCAGTTTAGGCCCATCGGACACTGAAGCTTTCTTT
TRBJ2-3,.,TRBV28,many,13,CASLAPSTDTQYF,TGTGCCAGCTTAGCCCCTAGCACAGATACGCAGTATTTT
TRBJ2-5,.,TRBV20-1,many,13,CSASPSVEETQYF,TGCAGTGCTAGTCCTAGCGTCGAAGAGACCCAGTACTTC
TRBJ2-3,TRBD1,TRBV20-1,many,12,CSASTGGHTQYF,TGCAGTGCTTCTACAGGGGGTCATACGCAGTATTTT